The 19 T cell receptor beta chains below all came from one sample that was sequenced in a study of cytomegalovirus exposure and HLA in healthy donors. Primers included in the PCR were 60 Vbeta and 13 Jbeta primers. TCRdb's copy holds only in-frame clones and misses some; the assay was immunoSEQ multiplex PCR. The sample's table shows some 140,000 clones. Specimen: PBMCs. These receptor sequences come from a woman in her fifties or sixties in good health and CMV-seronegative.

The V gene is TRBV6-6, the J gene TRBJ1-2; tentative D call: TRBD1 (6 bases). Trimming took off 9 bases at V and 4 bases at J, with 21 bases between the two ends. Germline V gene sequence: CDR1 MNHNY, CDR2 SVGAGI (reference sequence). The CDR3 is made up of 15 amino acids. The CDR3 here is CASWITSGTSYGYTF. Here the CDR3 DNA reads TGTGCCAGTTGGATTACGAGCGGGACAAGCTATGGCTACACCTTC.

The CDR3 DNA is TGTGCCATCAGGGAGACTAGCGGCAGAGGGAGTTCCTACGAGCAGTACTTC. Translated, it gives CAIRETSGRGSSYEQYF. V and J are TRBV10-3 and TRBJ2-7; TRBD2 matches 9 bases. The germline CDR1 and CDR2 sequences are ENHRY and SYGVKD. Trimming removed 6 bases from V and 1 base from J; junction bases left unmatched: 13. The CDR3 contains 17 residues.

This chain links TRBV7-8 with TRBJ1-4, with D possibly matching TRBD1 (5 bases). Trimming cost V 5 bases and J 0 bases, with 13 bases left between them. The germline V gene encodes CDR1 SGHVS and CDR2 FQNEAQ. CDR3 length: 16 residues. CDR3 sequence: CASSQQWGATNEKLFF. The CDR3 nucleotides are TGTGCCAGCAGCCAGCAATGGGGGGCAACTAATGAAAAACTGTTTTTT.

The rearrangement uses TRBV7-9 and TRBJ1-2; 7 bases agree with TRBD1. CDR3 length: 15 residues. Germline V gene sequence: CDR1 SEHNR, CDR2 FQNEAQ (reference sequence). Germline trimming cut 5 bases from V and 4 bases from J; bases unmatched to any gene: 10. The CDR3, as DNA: TGTGCCAGCAGCCCATCCGTCCGGGACAGCTATGGCTACACCTTC. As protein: CASSPSVRDSYGYTF.

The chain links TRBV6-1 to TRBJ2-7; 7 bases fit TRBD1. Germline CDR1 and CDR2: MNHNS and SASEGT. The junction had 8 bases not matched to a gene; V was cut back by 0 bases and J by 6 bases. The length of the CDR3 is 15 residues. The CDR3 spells CASSEAQEGAGEQYF. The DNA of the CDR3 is TGTGCCAGCAGTGAAGCGCAAGAGGGGGCCGGCGAGCAGTACTTC.

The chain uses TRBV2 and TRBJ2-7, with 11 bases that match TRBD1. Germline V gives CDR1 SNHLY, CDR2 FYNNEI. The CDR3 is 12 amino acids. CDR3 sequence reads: CGTGQGDYEQYF. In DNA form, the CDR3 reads TGTGGCACGGGACAGGGGGACTACGAGCAGTACTTC.

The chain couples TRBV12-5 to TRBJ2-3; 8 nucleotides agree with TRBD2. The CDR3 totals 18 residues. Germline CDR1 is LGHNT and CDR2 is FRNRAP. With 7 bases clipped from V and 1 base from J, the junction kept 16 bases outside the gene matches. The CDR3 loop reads CASASDGRAVMGTDTQYF. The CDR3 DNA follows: TGTGCTAGTGCCTCGGACGGGAGGGCCGTGATGGGCACAGATACGCAGTATTTT. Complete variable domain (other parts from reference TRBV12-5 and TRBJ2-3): DARVTQTPRHKVTEMGQEVTMRCQPILGHNTVFWYRQTMMQGLELLAYFRNRAPLDDSGMPKDRFSAEMPDATLATLKIQPSEPRDSAVYFCASASDGRAVMGTDTQYFGPGTRLTVL.

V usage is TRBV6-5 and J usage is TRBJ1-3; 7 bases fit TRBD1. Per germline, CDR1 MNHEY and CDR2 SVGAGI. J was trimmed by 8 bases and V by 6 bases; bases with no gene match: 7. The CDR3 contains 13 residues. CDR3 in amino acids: CASRTGQPHTIYF. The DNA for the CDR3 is TGTGCCAGCAGAACGGGACAGCCTCACACCATATATTTT.

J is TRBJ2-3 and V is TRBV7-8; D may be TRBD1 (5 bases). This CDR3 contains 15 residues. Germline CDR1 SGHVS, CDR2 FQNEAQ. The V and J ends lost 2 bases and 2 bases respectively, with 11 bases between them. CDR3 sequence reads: CASSLQGAPTDTQYF. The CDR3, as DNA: TGTGCCAGCAGCTTACAGGGTGCCCCCACAGATACGCAGTATTTT. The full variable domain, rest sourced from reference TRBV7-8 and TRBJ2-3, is GAGVSQSPRYKVAKRGQDVALRCDPISGHVSLFWYQQALGQGPEFLTYFQNEAQLDKSGLPSDRFFAERPEGSVSTLKIQRTQQEDSAVYLCASSLQGAPTDTQYFGPGTRLTVL.

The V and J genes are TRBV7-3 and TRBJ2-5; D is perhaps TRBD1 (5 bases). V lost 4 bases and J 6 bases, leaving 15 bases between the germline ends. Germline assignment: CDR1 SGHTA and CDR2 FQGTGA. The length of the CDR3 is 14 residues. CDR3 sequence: CASSSTARAKTQYF. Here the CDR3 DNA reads TGTGCCAGCAGCTCCACGGCCAGGGCGAAGACCCAGTACTTC.

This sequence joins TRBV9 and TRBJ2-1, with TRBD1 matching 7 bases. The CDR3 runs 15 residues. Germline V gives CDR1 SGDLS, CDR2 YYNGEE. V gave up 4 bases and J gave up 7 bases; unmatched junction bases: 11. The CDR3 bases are TGTGCCAGCAGCCCGGGACAGACCCTTTGGAATGAGCAGTTCTTC. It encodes CASSPGQTLWNEQFF.

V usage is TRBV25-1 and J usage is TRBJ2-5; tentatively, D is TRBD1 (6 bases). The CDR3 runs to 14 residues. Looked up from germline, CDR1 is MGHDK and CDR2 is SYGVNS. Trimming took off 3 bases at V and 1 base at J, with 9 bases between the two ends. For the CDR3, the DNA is TGTGCCAGCAGTGACCGGGACATCCAAGAGACCCAGTACTTC. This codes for CASSDRDIQETQYF.

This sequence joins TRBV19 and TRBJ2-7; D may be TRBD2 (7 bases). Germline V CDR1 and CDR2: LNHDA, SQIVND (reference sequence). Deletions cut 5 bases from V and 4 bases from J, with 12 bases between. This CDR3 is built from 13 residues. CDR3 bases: TGTGCCAGTAGTTTTGGGGGGGCGTACGAGCAGTACTTC. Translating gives CASSFGGAYEQYF.

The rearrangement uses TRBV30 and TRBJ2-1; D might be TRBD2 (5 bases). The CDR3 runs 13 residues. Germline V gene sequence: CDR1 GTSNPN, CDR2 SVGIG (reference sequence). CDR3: CQEKPPGYNEQFF. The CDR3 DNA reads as TGTCAGGAGAAGCCCCCGGGGTACAATGAGCAGTTCTTC.

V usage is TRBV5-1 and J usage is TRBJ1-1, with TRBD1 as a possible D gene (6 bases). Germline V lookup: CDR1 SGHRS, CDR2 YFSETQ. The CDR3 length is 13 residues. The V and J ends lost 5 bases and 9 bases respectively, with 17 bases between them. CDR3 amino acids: CASRRDTGFKAFF. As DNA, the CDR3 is TGCGCCAGCAGACGGGACACGGGTTTCAAAGCTTTCTTT.

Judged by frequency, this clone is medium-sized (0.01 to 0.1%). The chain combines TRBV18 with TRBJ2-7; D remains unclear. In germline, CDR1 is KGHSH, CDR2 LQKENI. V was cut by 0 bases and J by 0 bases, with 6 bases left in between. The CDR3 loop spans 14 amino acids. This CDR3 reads CASSPPSISYEQYF. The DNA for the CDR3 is TGTGCCAGCTCACCACCGTCAATCTCCTACGAGCAGTACTTC.

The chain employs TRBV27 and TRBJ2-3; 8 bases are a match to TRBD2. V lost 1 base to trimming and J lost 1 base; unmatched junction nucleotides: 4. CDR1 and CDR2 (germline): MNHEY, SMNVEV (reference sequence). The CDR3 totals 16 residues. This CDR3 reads CASSLLTGRGTDTQYF. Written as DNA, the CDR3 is TGTGCCAGCAGTTTATTGACCGGGAGGGGCACAGATACGCAGTATTTT.

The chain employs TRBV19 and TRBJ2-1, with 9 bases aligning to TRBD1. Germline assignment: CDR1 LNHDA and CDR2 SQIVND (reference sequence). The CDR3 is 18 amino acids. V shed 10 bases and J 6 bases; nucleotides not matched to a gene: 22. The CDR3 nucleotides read TGTGCCACCTGCGGCCCCCTCGGGACAGGGCCGAAAACCAATGAGCAGTTCTTC. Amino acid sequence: CATCGPLGTGPKTNEQFF.

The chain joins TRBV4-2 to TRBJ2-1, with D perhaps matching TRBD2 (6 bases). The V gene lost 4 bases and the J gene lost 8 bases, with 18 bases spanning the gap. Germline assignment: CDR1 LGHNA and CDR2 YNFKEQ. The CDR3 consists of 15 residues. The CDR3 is CASSPDYIMVDEQFF. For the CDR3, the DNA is TGTGCCAGCAGCCCGGACTACATAATGGTGGATGAGCAGTTCTTC.